The 29 T cell receptor beta chains reported below all come from one sample, sequenced in a study of cytotoxic CD8 clonotypes in ibrutinib-treated CLL. The protocol was immunoSEQ multiplex PCR, while the TCRdb copy is restricted to in-frame clones and leaves out a portion. The table has some 310,000 clones, 70% to 80% seen once. Specimen: PBMCs, collected before ibrutinib treatment. These receptors originate from a human donor with chronic lymphocytic leukemia.

The gene calls are TRBV11-2 and TRBJ2-5, with a possible D match to TRBD2 (5 bases). Looked up from germline, CDR1 is SGHAT and CDR2 is FQNNGV. This CDR3 comprises 13 residues. V gave up 5 bases and J gave up 0 bases, with 7 bases separating them. The CDR3 coding sequence is TGTGCCAGCAGCGTCGGGAACCAAGAGACCCAGTACTTC. Protein sequence: CASSVGNQETQYF.

The chain joins TRBV15 to TRBJ2-1, with 9 positions matching TRBD2. Germline assignment: CDR1 LNHNV and CDR2 YYDKDF (reference sequence). The CDR3 has 15 residues. V shed 5 bases, J shed 6 bases, and the junction held 8 bases outside the gene matches. The CDR3 loop reads CATSRSGTSSNEQFF. The CDR3 nucleotides are TGTGCCACCAGCCGCTCCGGGACTAGCAGCAATGAGCAGTTCTTC.

The V call is TRBV5-1, the J call TRBJ2-5; tentative D call: TRBD2 (5 bases). Germline lookup yields CDR1 SGHRS and CDR2 YFSETQ. Trimming shortened V by 3 bases and J by 4 bases, and 13 bases separated the two germline ends. The CDR3 is made up of 14 amino acids. Here the CDR3 DNA reads TGCGCCAGCAGCTCAAGAAGCCGGGGAGAGACCCAGTACTTC. The encoded protein is CASSSRSRGETQYF.

In nucleotides, the CDR3 is TGTGCCAGTAGTTACAGGACAGGGGGCTCCACTGAAGCTTTCTTT. This codes for CASSYRTGGSTEAFF. The V and J genes are TRBV19 and TRBJ1-1, with 11 bases matching TRBD1. The germline CDR1 and CDR2 sequences are LNHDA and SQIVND (reference sequence). With 5 bases clipped from V and 4 bases from J, the junction kept 6 bases outside the gene matches. The CDR3 spans 15 residues.

This clone has only one observation. The chain carries TRBV10-3 and TRBJ2-3, with TRBD1 matching over 8 bases. This CDR3 contains 19 residues. Germline-derived CDR1 and CDR2 are ENHRY and SYGVKD. J lost 0 bases, V lost 6 bases, and 17 bases had no gene match. The CDR3 loop reads CAISAFRDRSKSSTDTQYF. The CDR3 DNA reads as TGTGCCATCAGCGCCTTCCGGGACAGGAGTAAATCTAGCACAGATACGCAGTATTTT.

CDR3: CASSLGSYGNTIYF. The CDR3 bases are TGTGCCAGCAGCTTAGGCAGTTATGGAAACACCATATATTTT. The V and J genes are TRBV7-9 and TRBJ1-3; D call uncertain. Trimming stripped 1 base from V and 3 bases from J, with 7 bases between. The CDR3 has 14 residues. Germline CDR1 is SEHNR and CDR2 is FQNEAQ (reference sequence).

The chain is built from TRBV6-1 and TRBJ1-1; no definite D call. Germline V gene data show CDR1 as MNHNS and CDR2 as SASEGT. The CDR3 sequence is 18 residues long. Trimming took off 1 base at V and 1 base at J, with 19 bases between the two ends. For the CDR3, the DNA is TGTGCCAGCAGTGAAGGTCCCTTAGCAGAATCTAAGAACACTGAAGCTTTCTTT. It encodes CASSEGPLAESKNTEAFF.

This chain links TRBV28 with TRBJ2-2; 8 bases agree with TRBD2. The V gene's germline CDR1 is MDHEN and CDR2 SYDVKM. The CDR3 covers 16 residues. V lost 2 bases and J lost 1; bases outside the gene matches: 3. CDR3 loop: CASSLRLARNTGELFF. CDR3 sequence (DNA): TGTGCCAGCAGTTTACGACTAGCGAGGAACACCGGGGAGCTGTTTTTT.

The genes are TRBV19 and TRBJ1-5, with unresolved D. From germline, CDR1 is LNHDA and CDR2 SQIVND (reference sequence). The V gene lost 0 bases and the J gene lost 4 bases, with 10 bases spanning the gap. This CDR3 has 15 amino acids. For the CDR3, the DNA is TGTGCCAGTAGTATAGATTTTTGGCGGAATCAGCCCCAGCATTTT. Translating gives CASSIDFWRNQPQHF.

The chain employs TRBV18 and TRBJ2-7; 10 nucleotides match TRBD1. Germline V gene lookup returns CDR1 KGHSH and CDR2 LQKENI. The CDR3 length is 15 residues. The trim removed 2 bases at V and 3 bases at J, leaving 4 bases unmatched. The CDR3 loop reads CASSPTGTGDYEQYF. The CDR3 nucleotides read TGTGCCAGCTCACCAACCGGGACAGGGGACTACGAGCAGTACTTC.

This sequence joins TRBV1 and TRBJ2-1; the listed D gene, TRBD2, was not tested against the DNA. TRBV1 counts as a pseudogene. This CDR3 has 18 residues. DNA for the CDR3: TGCACCAGCAGCCAAGAGGGGATAGCGGGAGGTCCTTCGAATGAGCAGTTCTTC. It encodes CTSSQEGIAGGPSNEQFF.

The chain carries TRBV5-6 and TRBJ2-7, with a possible D match to TRBD1 (6 bases). V dropped 3 bases and J dropped 0 bases, with 16 bases sitting between them. The CDR3 length is 16 residues. Germline V gives CDR1 SGHDT, CDR2 YYEEEE. CDR3 bases: TGTGCCAGCAGCTCCTACAGGGCAGCCCACTCCTACGAGCAGTACTTC. This gives the protein CASSSYRAAHSYEQYF.

This sequence joins TRBV4-1 and TRBJ1-1; the D gene is possibly TRBD1 (5 bases). Germline CDR1 and CDR2: MGHRA and YSYEKL. V was pared by 0 bases and J by 3 bases, with 14 bases between. The CDR3 is 16 amino acids. DNA for the CDR3: TGCGCCAGCAGCCAAGATCGGGGGTTCGGCGACACTGAAGCTTTCTTT. Its translation is CASSQDRGFGDTEAFF.

This sequence joins TRBV18 and TRBJ1-3; the D is unclear. Looked up from germline, CDR1 is KGHSH and CDR2 is LQKENI. Trimming removed 5 bases at V and 0 bases at J, with 2 bases between. The CDR3 runs 12 residues. CDR3 DNA: TGTGCCAGCTCAGACTCTGGAAACACCATATATTTT. Protein: CASSDSGNTIYF.

The V and J genes are TRBV15 and TRBJ1-1; 7 bases are shared with TRBD1. This CDR3 region has 14 residues. V lost 0 bases, J lost 4 bases, and 2 bases stayed unmatched. Germline-derived CDR1 and CDR2 are LNHNV and YYDKDF (reference sequence). CDR3 protein: CATSRDQGVTEAFF. In DNA, the CDR3 is TGTGCCACCAGCAGAGACCAGGGGGTCACTGAAGCTTTCTTT.

V usage is TRBV19 and J usage is TRBJ1-3; no definite D call. V was trimmed by 5 bases and J by 2 bases, leaving 7 bases between them. CDR3 length equals 13 residues. Germline V gene lookup returns CDR1 LNHDA and CDR2 SQIVND (reference sequence). DNA for the CDR3: TGTGCCAGTAGTCCGGCCCCTGGAAACACCATATATTTT. Translation gives CASSPAPGNTIYF.

In its sample, this clone was seen a few times. The chain employs TRBV7-8 and TRBJ2-7; D not certain. Deletions cut 3 bases from V and 6 bases from J, with 6 bases between. This CDR3 contains 11 residues. CDR1 and CDR2 (germline): SGHVS, FQNEAQ. DNA of the CDR3: TGTGCCAGCAGCTTTTTCTCCGAGCAGTACTTC. Translation: CASSFFSEQYF.

The gene calls are TRBV19 and TRBJ2-1; 7 bases map to TRBD2. Germline V CDR1 and CDR2: LNHDA, SQIVND (reference sequence). CDR3 length equals 15 residues. V shed 3 bases and J 5 bases; nucleotides not matched to a gene: 7. The CDR3 bases are TGTGCCAGTAGTATTTTGCGGGAGCCCCACAATGAGCAGTTCTTC. Amino acids: CASSILREPHNEQFF. Using reference TRBV19 and TRBJ2-1 for the parts outside the CDR3, the full variable domain is DGGITQSPKYLFRKEGQNVTLSCEQNLNHDAMYWYRQDPGQGLRLIYYSQIVNDFQKGDIAEGYSVSREKKESFPLTVTSAQKNPTAFYLCASSILREPHNEQFFGPGTRLTVL.

J is TRBJ2-3 and V is TRBV30, with D possibly TRBD1 on 5 matching bases. The germline V gene encodes CDR1 GTSNPN and CDR2 SVGIG (reference sequence). The CDR3 contains 15 residues. Trimming pared 0 bases from V and 2 bases from J, leaving 12 bases between. The CDR3 sequence is CAWSVGAAVTDTQYF. The CDR3 DNA reads as TGTGCCTGGAGTGTAGGGGCGGCGGTCACAGATACGCAGTATTTT.

The J gene is TRBJ1-5, the V gene TRBV19; no reliable D call. V shed 9 bases and J shed 0 bases, with 15 bases lying between them. This CDR3 contains 15 residues. Germline loops: CDR1 LNHDA, CDR2 SQIVND (reference sequence). The CDR3 bases are TGTGCCAGCGCTTTAGAGACAAGTAGCAATCAGCCCCAGCATTTT. This translates into CASALETSSNQPQHF. Full variable domain (missing parts from reference TRBV19 and TRBJ1-5): DGGITQSPKYLFRKEGQNVTLSCEQNLNHDAMYWYRQDPGQGLRLIYYSQIVNDFQKGDIAEGYSVSREKKESFPLTVTSAQKNPTAFYLCASALETSSNQPQHFGDGTRLSIL.

The chain recombines TRBV5-1 with TRBJ1-1; a weak D match, TRBD1 (6 bases). The CDR3 totals 14 residues. The germline V gene encodes CDR1 SGHRS and CDR2 YFSETQ. With 3 bases removed from V and 4 bases from J, the gap between germline ends came to 13 bases. As DNA, the CDR3 is TGCGCCAGCAGCTCCATTACAGGGATCACTGAAGCTTTCTTT. Translating gives CASSSITGITEAFF.

The rearrangement links TRBV6-5 to TRBJ1-2, with D hard to call. Germline CDR1 is MNHEY and CDR2 is SVGAGI. The CDR3 spans 15 residues. V dropped 2 bases and J dropped 1 base, with 11 bases sitting between them. Written as DNA, the CDR3 is TGTGCCAGCAGTTACACCCAGAATCTTAACTATGGCTACACCTTC. This translates into CASSYTQNLNYGYTF.

The CDR3: CASSLAPSGSSEQYF. CDR3 nucleotides: TGTGCCAGCAGCTTGGCGCCTAGCGGGAGCAGCGAGCAGTACTTC. The rearrangement links TRBV5-4 to TRBJ2-7; 10 nucleotides agree with TRBD2. The CDR3 length is 15 residues. The J segment lost 6 bases and the V segment lost 0 bases, leaving 6 bases of the junction unmatched. From germline, CDR1 is SGHNT and CDR2 YYREEE (reference sequence).

The CDR3 loop is CASSPTGNEQFF. CDR3 DNA sequence: TGTGCCAGCAGTCCCACAGGGAATGAGCAGTTCTTC. V gene TRBV27 combines with J gene TRBJ2-1; TRBD1 is a possible D gene (6 bases). With 5 bases removed from V and 7 bases from J, the gap between germline ends came to 9 bases. Germline V gene data show CDR1 as MNHEY and CDR2 as SMNVEV (reference sequence). This CDR3 has 12 amino acids.

The chain couples TRBV30 to TRBJ2-6; D is ambiguous. V gave up 4 bases and J gave up 4 bases, with 2 bases separating them. From germline, CDR1 is GTSNPN and CDR2 SVGIG (reference sequence). This CDR3 has 11 amino acids. The CDR3 region is CAWTGANVLTF. For the CDR3, the DNA is TGTGCCTGGACCGGGGCCAACGTCCTGACTTTC.

CDR3 in amino acids: CASSRQIMNTEAFF. In DNA, the CDR3 is TGTGCCAGCAGCCGTCAGATTATGAACACTGAAGCTTTCTTT. The genes are TRBV2 and TRBJ1-1; D not certain. The CDR3 spans 14 residues. Germline CDR1 is SNHLY and CDR2 is FYNNEI. Trimming took 6 bases from V and 0 from J, leaving 11 bases between them.

The rearrangement links TRBV11-3 to TRBJ1-1; D is uncertain. In germline, CDR1 is SGHNT, CDR2 YENEEA. The CDR3 is 13 amino acids. V was pared by 0 bases and J by 6 bases, with 8 bases between. In nucleotides, the CDR3 is TGTGCCAGCAGCTTAGATCGTTGGTCTGAAGCTTTCTTT. Amino acid sequence: CASSLDRWSEAFF.

The chain is built from TRBV5-6 and TRBJ2-1; perhaps TRBD2 as D (5 bases). V lost 0 bases and J lost 2, with 12 bases in between. The CDR3 is 16 amino acids. Germline assignment: CDR1 SGHDT and CDR2 YYEEEE. In DNA, the CDR3 is TGTGCCAGCAGCTTGGCTTGGACTGAGCCCTACAATGAGCAGTTCTTC. It translates to CASSLAWTEPYNEQFF.

This sequence joins TRBV4-2 and TRBJ2-1, with TRBD2 matching over 11 bases. V dropped 1 base and J dropped 4; count of bases not matched to a gene: 6. This CDR3 is built from 17 residues. Germline CDR1 is LGHNA and CDR2 is YNFKEQ. The CDR3 DNA sequence: TGTGCCAGCAGCCAAGGAAATAGCGGGAGGGGTTACAATGAGCAGTTCTTC. Translated: CASSQGNSGRGYNEQFF.